This TCR beta chain stems from a study of blood T cell repertoires in COVID-19. Study as a whole: From the United States, Italy and Spain came samples of acute and convalescent COVID-19. Sample material is recorded as cDNA or gDNA derived from T cells, B-cell-depleted T cells, or PBMCs.

Original data processing: Amplified reference gene primers provided the basis for estimating nucleated cell counts. TCRdb keeps only in-frame clones here, not all; method: immunoSEQ multiplex PCR. V and J calls and clone size are copied from that table; D and trimming were computed from the DNA. The table lists 30,000 or so clones, 85% to 90% of them singletons, with more than 20% in the top ten. V was pared by 5 bases and J by 9 bases, with 13 bases of the junction left unmatched. This CDR3 is 14 amino acids long. Germline V gives CDR1 SEHNR, CDR2 FQNEAQ (reference sequence). The J gene is TRBJ2-7, the V gene TRBV7-9; 7 bases fit TRBD1. The source is a human donor with active COVID-19. The donor label of this sample is uncertain. The sequenced sample consisted of peripheral blood. CDR3: CASSRGQEKNGQYF. DNA of the CDR3: TGTGCCAGCAGCCGAGGACAGGAGAAGAACGGGCAGTACTTC.